A selection of T cell receptor beta chains follows, all from one sample in a study of T cells in Graves' hyperthyroidism and ophthalmopathy. TCRdb redid the calling of the multiplex PCR reads with MiXCR, one entry per CDR3 protein. The sample carries a few hundred thousand distinct CDR3 sequences, 14% recorded once. Specimen: blood. The receptor source for this set is a young woman with Graves' ophthalmopathy. CDR3s include the opening cysteine and the closing phenylalanine or tryptophan. The D gene is left open where the match is weak. For some rows the clone size is stated as once, few or many, or as a class when expanded; others skip it.

CDR3nt	CDR3aa	v_gene	j_gene	len	abundance	d_gene
TGTGCCAGCAGCGGCCGGGACAGGGGTCCCGGGGAGCTGTTTTTT	CASSGRDRGPGELFF	TRBV9	TRBJ2-2	15	.	TRBD1
TGTGCCAGCAGTTACTTGCGGGACCAGCCCCAGCATTTT	CASSYLRDQPQHF	TRBV6-2/TRBV6-3	TRBJ1-5	13	.	.
TGTGCCAGCAGCCGGGGGCACGGTCAGCCCCAGCATTTT	CASSRGHGQPQHF	TRBV4-2	TRBJ1-5	13	many	.
TGTGCCAGCTCACCACCGGTAAGGTCCTACAATGAGCAGTTCTTC	CASSPPVRSYNEQFF	TRBV18	TRBJ2-1	15	many	.
TGTGCCAGCAGCTTGGTAGGGGAAAAACTGTTTTTT	CASSLVGEKLFF	TRBV7-9	TRBJ1-4	12	many	.
TGCGCCAGCAGCCCCGACGTAAATTCACCCCTCCACTTT	CASSPDVNSPLHF	TRBV5-1	TRBJ1-6	13	many	.
TGTGCCAGCAGTTCACCTTTGGGACAGGGACCCGGGGAGCTGTTTTTT	CASSSPLGQGPGELFF	TRBV28	TRBJ2-2	16	many	TRBD1
TGTGCCATCAGTGTGGGGGGGCCCACGGATACGCAGTATTTT	CAISVGGPTDTQYF	TRBV10-3	TRBJ2-3	14	many	.
TGCAGTGCCCCACGCAGATGGGTGAACACTGAAGCTTTCTTT	CSAPRRWVNTEAFF	TRBV20-1	TRBJ1-1	14	.	.
TGTGCCAGCAGTGAGAGACGGGACTACGAGCAGTACTTC	CASSERRDYEQYF	TRBV2	TRBJ2-7	13	many	.
TGTGCCAGCAGCTTGGGCGTAGGCCGCAGCTATGACACAGATACGCAGTATTTT	CASSLGVGRSYDTDTQYF	TRBV5-6	TRBJ2-3	18	many	.
TGTGCCAGCAGTTTTGATGTAGCCAAAAACATTCAGTACTTC	CASSFDVAKNIQYF	TRBV28	TRBJ2-4	14	.	.
TGCAGTGCCTCCCTAGGGGAATGGGGCACAGATACGCAGTATTTT	CSASLGEWGTDTQYF	TRBV20-1	TRBJ2-3	15	.	.
TGCAGTGCTAGAGTATCCGGAGTTGAAACTGAAGCTTTCTTT	CSARVSGVETEAFF	TRBV20-1	TRBJ1-1	14	many	.
TGTGCCAGTTGGAGGACTGAAGCTTTCTTT	CASWRTEAFF	TRBV6-1	TRBJ1-1	10	many	.
TGTGCCAGCAGGCCCACAGGGTTTAATTCACCCCTCCACTTT	CASRPTGFNSPLHF	TRBV28	TRBJ1-6	14	many	.
TGTGCCATCAGTGAGTCGCAGGCAGGGGACTACAATGAGCAGTTCTTC	CAISESQAGDYNEQFF	TRBV10-3	TRBJ2-1	16	.	.
TGTGCCAGCTCACCACTTGCCCAGGGGATGAACACTGAAGCTTTCTTT	CASSPLAQGMNTEAFF	TRBV18	TRBJ1-1	16	many	.
TGCAGTGCTAGATTTGGTGCTGTAAACACTGAAGCTTTCTTT	CSARFGAVNTEAFF	TRBV20-1	TRBJ1-1	14	many	.
TGTGCCAGCAGCCCCCATGGGGGGGGGGGCTACGAGCAGTACTTC	CASSPHGGGGYEQYF	TRBV7-3	TRBJ2-7	15	.	TRBD2
TGTGCCAGCAGTTTTCGACCATCTAGCGCGTTAAGCACAGATACGCAGTATTTT	CASSFRPSSALSTDTQYF	TRBV12-3/TRBV12-4	TRBJ2-3	18	many	.
TGTGCCAGCTCACAGGACAGATCTTCTGGAAACACCATATATTTT	CASSQDRSSGNTIYF	TRBV18	TRBJ1-3	15	many	.
TGTGCCACCAGCATCTTGGACGGCCACCTTTTGGAGGGCTACACCTTC	CATSILDGHLLEGYTF	TRBV15	TRBJ1-2	16	many	.
TGCGCCAGCAGTGAGACAGGTTTCTCTGGAAACACCATATATTTT	CASSETGFSGNTIYF	TRBV10-2	TRBJ1-3	15	.	.
TGTGCCAGCAGCTTAAAAGGACGGTACACCGGGGAGCTGTTTTTT	CASSLKGRYTGELFF	TRBV7-9	TRBJ2-2	15	few	.
TGTGCCAGCAGCCAGGGGGGACGCGCAGATACGCAGTATTTT	CASSQGGRADTQYF	TRBV7-2	TRBJ2-3	14	many	.
TGCAGTGCTAAGGACATAGCGGGGTACAATGAGCAGTTCTTC	CSAKDIAGYNEQFF	TRBV20-1	TRBJ2-1	14	.	TRBD2
TGTGCCAGCAGCCAAAGTGTGACTAGCAGTGAGCAGTTCTTC	CASSQSVTSSEQFF	TRBV16	TRBJ2-1	14	many	TRBD2
TGTGCCACCTGCAGAGGACAGGCCAGGAATGAGCAGTTCTTC	CATCRGQARNEQFF	TRBV15	TRBJ2-1	14	.	TRBD1
TGTGCCAGCAGTTTAGGGTTTGTAAACACTGAAGCTTTCTTT	CASSLGFVNTEAFF	TRBV27	TRBJ1-1	14	.	.
TGTGCCAGCAGTTACTCCGCGGGGAACTCTGGGGCCAACGTCCTGACTTTC	CASSYSAGNSGANVLTF	TRBV6-2/TRBV6-3	TRBJ2-6	17	many	.
TGTGCCAGCACCGGACCGCAAAGGGCCGACTCTGGAAACACCATATATTTT	CASTGPQRADSGNTIYF	TRBV28	TRBJ1-3	17	.	.
TGTGCCAGCAGCCCGGGACCCCCCTTATACGAGCAGTTCTTC	CASSPGPPLYEQFF	TRBV3-1	TRBJ2-1	14	many	.
TGTGCCAGCAGCTTAGGATCCTTTAATCAGCCCCAGCATTTT	CASSLGSFNQPQHF	TRBV7-9	TRBJ1-5	14	.	.
TGCAGTGCTAGAACCATCGGATCGCGGGGGGCGAACACTGAAGCTTTCTTT	CSARTIGSRGANTEAFF	TRBV20-1	TRBJ1-1	17	many	.
TGCAGTGCCAGTAAAGGGACAGGCTATTACTACGAGCAGTACTTC	CSASKGTGYYYEQYF	TRBV20-1	TRBJ2-7	15	.	TRBD1
TGTGCCTGGTGTGGAGTTGGCGAGCAGTACTTC	CAWCGVGEQYF	TRBV30	TRBJ2-7	11	many	.
TGTGCCAGCACCGTCGATTATACAGGGGCCGAGCAGTACTTC	CASTVDYTGAEQYF	TRBV5-6	TRBJ2-7	14	many	TRBD1
TGTGCCAGCATCCAATCGGCCAGGCCCTCGTGTGGTGCCCAGCATTTT	CASIQSARPSCGAQHF	TRBV11-3	TRBJ1-5	16	many	.
TGTGCCAGCAGTTTTGGCCCGGGAGATAACTATGGCTACACCTTC	CASSFGPGDNYGYTF	TRBV12-3/TRBV12-4	TRBJ1-2	15	.	.
TGTGCCAGTACCTTGCGGGGATCCGATACGCAGTATTTT	CASTLRGSDTQYF	TRBV19	TRBJ2-3	13	many	.
TGTGCCATCAGTGAGTCAGGCAGGGGGAGTCAGCCCCAGCATTTT	CAISESGRGSQPQHF	TRBV10-3	TRBJ1-5	15	.	TRBD1